These T cell receptor beta chains were read from a single sample in a study of OX40 agonist ivuxolimab in advanced cancers. Assay used: immunoSEQ multiplex PCR; TCRdb lists only in-frame clones, some missing. The sample gives tens of thousands of clones, more than 75% of which show up once; 20% to 30% is in the top ten. The sample consisted of CD4+ or CD8+ T cells sorted from blood, taken in a trial of the OX40 agonist ivuxolimab. Receptor source: an adult with an advanced solid tumor such as melanoma, head and neck, liver or kidney cancer. Each CDR3 is given with its conserved first and last residue. Fields, in order: CDR3 DNA, CDR3 protein, J gene, V gene, clone size, D gene. A D gene is named only where the DNA matches it firmly. The size entry is marked missing in some rows and otherwise reads once, few, many or a size class.

DNA: TGTGCCAGCAGCGTCCATCCGACAGGGATGAACTATGGCTACACCTTC
CDR3: CASSVHPTGMNYGYTF
J: TRBJ1-2
V: TRBV9
size: once
D: TRBD1

DNA: TGTGCCAGCAGCTTAGATCTCGCGGGATACGAGCAGTACTTC
CDR3: CASSLDLAGYEQYF
J: TRBJ2-7
V: TRBV11-2
size: NA
D: NA

DNA: TGTGCCAGCAGCCCAGGCAGCGGGAGGGTGTATTTT
CDR3: CASSPGSGRVYF
J: TRBJ2-3
V: TRBV7-9
size: once
D: TRBD2

DNA: TGTGCCAGCAGCTCCGGACTAACCAGCACAGATACGCAGTATTTT
CDR3: CASSSGLTSTDTQYF
J: TRBJ2-3
V: TRBV7-9
size: few
D: NA

DNA: TGTGCCAGCAGTGGGGGGCGGGAGGGCCTCTACGAGCAGTACTTC
CDR3: CASSGGREGLYEQYF
J: TRBJ2-7
V: TRBV2
size: few
D: TRBD2

DNA: TGCACCAGCAGAGGAGGGCGGGGACTAGCGGGAGAAGGTGAGCAGTTCTTC
CDR3: CTSRGGRGLAGEGEQFF
J: TRBJ2-1
V: TRBV1
size: NA
D: NA

DNA: TGTGCCCGCGGGAACACTGAAGCTTTCTTT
CDR3: CARGNTEAFF
J: TRBJ1-1
V: TRBV19
size: NA
D: NA

DNA: TGTGCCAGCAGCCTCGAGGGGACAGGGGTGCCTCGGGATGGCTACACCTTC
CDR3: CASSLEGTGVPRDGYTF
J: TRBJ1-2
V: TRBV11-2
size: medium-sized
D: TRBD1

DNA: TGCAGTGCTCAGGGTTTGGGGGAGCAGTACTTC
CDR3: CSAQGLGEQYF
J: TRBJ2-7
V: TRBV20-1
size: NA
D: NA

DNA: TGTGCCAGCAGTTTGTCCGGACTCGGAGAGGAGACCCAGTACTTC
CDR3: CASSLSGLGEETQYF
J: TRBJ2-5
V: TRBV28
size: NA
D: NA

DNA: TGTGCCAGCAACGTAATGACAGGAACGCAAGAGACCCAGTACTTC
CDR3: CASNVMTGTQETQYF
J: TRBJ2-5
V: TRBV6-1
size: NA
D: NA

DNA: TGTGCCAGCAGTGAAAGCCCACGAAACACCATATATTTT
CDR3: CASSESPRNTIYF
J: TRBJ1-3
V: TRBV6-1
size: NA
D: NA

DNA: TGTGCCAGCTCACCAGGGGGTGGCTATGGCTACACCTTC
CDR3: CASSPGGGYGYTF
J: TRBJ1-2
V: TRBV18
size: NA
D: NA

DNA: TGTGCCAGCAATAGCGGGAGCTCCTACAATGAGCAGTTCTTC
CDR3: CASNSGSSYNEQFF
J: TRBJ2-1
V: TRBV9
size: NA
D: TRBD2

DNA: TGTGCCAGCACCCCGACTAGCGGAGCCGGGTCGTCCGGGGAGCTGTTTTTT
CDR3: CASTPTSGAGSSGELFF
J: TRBJ2-2
V: TRBV2
size: NA
D: TRBD2

DNA: TGCGCCAGCAGCCCCGAGGACAGGAGCACAGATACGCAGTATTTT
CDR3: CASSPEDRSTDTQYF
J: TRBJ2-3
V: TRBV5-1
size: NA
D: TRBD1

DNA: TGCAGCGTTGACGGTGAGGGCCCCGGGGAGCTGTTTTTT
CDR3: CSVDGEGPGELFF
J: TRBJ2-2
V: TRBV29-1
size: NA
D: NA

DNA: TGTGCCAGTAGTATACAGGGGGGGTCCTACAATGAGCAGTTCTTC
CDR3: CASSIQGGSYNEQFF
J: TRBJ2-1
V: TRBV19
size: NA
D: NA

DNA: TGTGCCAGCAGCTCAAAACAGGGGGACACTGAAGCTTTCTTT
CDR3: CASSSKQGDTEAFF
J: TRBJ1-1
V: TRBV7-6
size: NA
D: TRBD1

DNA: TGTGCCAGCAGTCTGGGTACGTACACTGAAGCTTTCTTT
CDR3: CASSLGTYTEAFF
J: TRBJ1-1
V: TRBV14
size: NA
D: NA

DNA: TGTGCCAGGGGAAGTGGACACCCGATCTACGAGCAGTACTTC
CDR3: CARGSGHPIYEQYF
J: TRBJ2-7
V: TRBV6-1
size: NA
D: NA

DNA: TGTGCCAGCAGTGCTACAGCTCCCGGGGAGCTGTTTTTT
CDR3: CASSATAPGELFF
J: TRBJ2-2
V: TRBV28
size: NA
D: NA

DNA: TGTGCCTGGAGCGCCAACGATCTTGACTCTGAAGCTTTCTTT
CDR3: CAWSANDLDSEAFF
J: TRBJ1-1
V: TRBV30
size: NA
D: NA

DNA: TGTGCCAGCAGCCTGGGAGCGGCCAAAAACATTCAGTACTTC
CDR3: CASSLGAAKNIQYF
J: TRBJ2-4
V: TRBV13
size: NA
D: NA

DNA: TGTGCCAGCAGTTTAGTGGGGTCCCCCTACGAGCAGTACTTC
CDR3: CASSLVGSPYEQYF
J: TRBJ2-7
V: TRBV28
size: few
D: NA

DNA: TGTGCCAGCAGCCACCCCGGGACTAGCGTCTATGAGCAGTTCTTC
CDR3: CASSHPGTSVYEQFF
J: TRBJ2-1
V: TRBV4-2
size: NA
D: TRBD2

DNA: TGTGCCAGCTCACCCTTGGCCGGGGAAGTCACAGATACGCAGTATTTT
CDR3: CASSPLAGEVTDTQYF
J: TRBJ2-3
V: TRBV18
size: NA
D: NA

DNA: TGCGCCAGCAGCTCTATAGCGGGAGTCACAGATACGCAGTATTTT
CDR3: CASSSIAGVTDTQYF
J: TRBJ2-3
V: TRBV5-1
size: NA
D: TRBD2

DNA: TGTGCCAGCAGCTTAGGTGCGGGGGGGCCCACAGATACGCAGTATTTT
CDR3: CASSLGAGGPTDTQYF
J: TRBJ2-3
V: TRBV5-6
size: NA
D: TRBD2

DNA: TGTGCCAGCAGTTTATCCTGGGGCACCTACGAGCAGTACTTC
CDR3: CASSLSWGTYEQYF
J: TRBJ2-7
V: TRBV27
size: NA
D: NA

DNA: TGCGCCAGCAGCCACCGGACAGGGGACAATGAGCAGTTCTTC
CDR3: CASSHRTGDNEQFF
J: TRBJ2-1
V: TRBV4-1
size: NA
D: TRBD1

DNA: TGTGCCAGCAGCCCCCGGGAGGGGCAGAAAGAGACCCAGTACTTC
CDR3: CASSPREGQKETQYF
J: TRBJ2-5
V: TRBV21-1
size: NA
D: NA

DNA: TGTGCCTCGAGGGGAATAGGGAACACTGAAGCTTTCTTT
CDR3: CASRGIGNTEAFF
J: TRBJ1-1
V: TRBV30
size: NA
D: NA

DNA: TGTGCCAGCAGCCACGGGACAGGGTACGAGCAGTACTTC
CDR3: CASSHGTGYEQYF
J: TRBJ2-7
V: TRBV11-2
size: NA
D: TRBD1

DNA: TGTGCCAGCAGCCCCGGGGCAGGGGGCATTGGCTACACCTTC
CDR3: CASSPGAGGIGYTF
J: TRBJ1-2
V: TRBV7-3
size: NA
D: TRBD1

DNA: TGTGCCAGCAGCGTAGATCAGGGATCACCTGAAGCTTTCTTT
CDR3: CASSVDQGSPEAFF
J: TRBJ1-1
V: TRBV9
size: few
D: NA

DNA: TGTGCCAGCAGCCCTAGGGGGACTAGCGGGTTGCGATACAATGAGCAGTTCTTC
CDR3: CASSPRGTSGLRYNEQFF
J: TRBJ2-1
V: TRBV27
size: NA
D: TRBD2

DNA: TGTGCCAGCAGTTTAAGAGCGGGAGTCGGAGATACGCAGTATTTT
CDR3: CASSLRAGVGDTQYF
J: TRBJ2-3
V: TRBV27
size: NA
D: TRBD2

DNA: TGTGCCAGCAGCCCCAGACTAGCGGGAGGGAGGGAGACCCAGTACTTC
CDR3: CASSPRLAGGRETQYF
J: TRBJ2-5
V: TRBV7-9
size: NA
D: TRBD2

DNA: TGTGCCAGCAGCCTGACAGGGGTGAATTCACCCCTCCACTTT
CDR3: CASSLTGVNSPLHF
J: TRBJ1-6
V: TRBV28
size: NA
D: TRBD1

DNA: TGTGCCAGCAGTCAACAGGGCTTGCATCAGCCCCAGCATTTT
CDR3: CASSQQGLHQPQHF
J: TRBJ1-5
V: TRBV6-5
size: NA
D: NA

DNA: TGTGCCAGCAGCTCATTTAGGTACGAGCAGTACTTC
CDR3: CASSSFRYEQYF
J: TRBJ2-7
V: TRBV5-8
size: NA
D: NA

DNA: TGTGCCAGCAGCTTACCAGCGGGAGTCTACAATGAGCAGTTCTTC
CDR3: CASSLPAGVYNEQFF
J: TRBJ2-1
V: TRBV7-9
size: NA
D: TRBD2

DNA: TGTGCCAGCAGCTTAGGAGGACTGGGTTCACCCCTCCACTTT
CDR3: CASSLGGLGSPLHF
J: TRBJ1-6
V: TRBV11-2
size: NA
D: NA

DNA: TGTGCCAGCAACCTAGACGGGCGGGATTACAATGAGCAGTTCTTC
CDR3: CASNLDGRDYNEQFF
J: TRBJ2-1
V: TRBV9
size: NA
D: NA

DNA: TGTGCCAGCACCGAAACAGGGGCAGCCTCCTACGAGCAGTACTTC
CDR3: CASTETGAASYEQYF
J: TRBJ2-7
V: TRBV28
size: NA
D: TRBD1

DNA: TGCGCCAGCAGCTACGGGGCGGGCGATGAGCAGTTCTTC
CDR3: CASSYGAGDEQFF
J: TRBJ2-1
V: TRBV5-1
size: NA
D: NA

DNA: TGCGCCAGCAGCTTGTACAGGGGCTACGAGCAGTACTTC
CDR3: CASSLYRGYEQYF
J: TRBJ2-7
V: TRBV5-1
size: NA
D: TRBD1

DNA: TGTGCCAGCAGCGTAGTTTCTGGGGGCACTGGAAACACCATATATTTT
CDR3: CASSVVSGGTGNTIYF
J: TRBJ1-3
V: TRBV9
size: NA
D: NA

DNA: TGTGCCAGCAGTGTTTTTCGGGAGGGCGGGGCAGATACGCAGTATTTT
CDR3: CASSVFREGGADTQYF
J: TRBJ2-3
V: TRBV6-1
size: NA
D: TRBD2

DNA: TGTGCCAGCAGCTTGAGGGTTGAGACCCAGTACTTC
CDR3: CASSLRVETQYF
J: TRBJ2-5
V: TRBV11-3
size: NA
D: NA

DNA: TGTGCCAGCAGTTCGGGCCCAGGGGCCTCCTACAATGAGCAGTTCTTC
CDR3: CASSSGPGASYNEQFF
J: TRBJ2-1
V: TRBV6-5
size: NA
D: NA

DNA: TGTGCCAGCAGTTACGTGGCTAGCGGGAAGGCAGATACGCAGTATTTT
CDR3: CASSYVASGKADTQYF
J: TRBJ2-3
V: TRBV6-5
size: NA
D: TRBD2